This T cell receptor beta chain derives from a study of cytomegalovirus exposure and HLA in healthy donors (dated by TCRdb to 2015 to 2018). Study-level background: According to an earlier analysis of 587 of the donors, about 179 million T cells yielded roughly 110 million unique TCR beta sequences and about 300 Gb of sequence data. Roughly 310 gigabases of sequencing data and approximately 84 million unique TCR sequences were included in an early release covering over 600 HLA-typed donors. Of the 350 to 400 genotyped donors, roughly 80% fell in the genetic ancestry cluster associated with self-reported Caucasian donors. The study was designed to test whether signatures of past pathogen exposure could be identified by cataloging public T cell receptors. The T cell repertoires of 666 subjects were profiled by immunosequencing and related to cytomegalovirus serostatus. Besides the first cohort of roughly 640 subjects, a separate validation cohort made up of about 120 different subjects was used. High-throughput TCR immunosequencing, statistical association of individual TCRs with disease status, and machine learning were combined to predict cytomegalovirus infection status. A later analysis re-examined previously published TCR beta repertoires from over 500 donors and added high-resolution HLA genotyping to investigate patterns of TCR occurrence. The later analysis used no new phenotypic data to find candidate immune exposures, relying instead on TCR beta sequences and their occurrence across donors. To decide whether each TCR beta V gene segment behaved as functional or pseudogenic, an earlier analysis of some 580 of the donors relied on high-throughput TCR beta sequencing. Donor age, sex, ethnicity and CMV serostatus were collected together with the repertoire data. A later genetic analysis used genome-wide SNP genotypes for about 60% of the roughly 700 donors, treating that subset as a discovery cohort. All discovery cohort repertoires had been generated on a single sequencing platform. HLA typing included class I and class II loci at four-digit resolution. The number of typed donors differed by locus: roughly 629-640 for A, B, C, DRB1 and DQB1; 500 to 550 for DQA1; around 580 for DPA1; and roughly 470 for DPB1. Four or five DR-DQ haplotypes were handled as single units for association and clustering because linkage in the cohort was strong. Among about 370 genotyped donors of the cohort, an average of approximately 220,000 unique TCR beta nucleotide sequences was sequenced per donor, of which about 18% were non-productive. Overall results and qualifications from the work: According to a later genetic analysis, donors in an Asian-associated ancestry cluster had fewer N-insertions in productive TCRs than the roughly 660-donor mean. A later genetic analysis associated a missense DCLRE1C variant with V-gene and J-gene trimming of TCR beta chains, and an independent cohort replicated the association. In a later analysis, most CMV-associated TCR beta chains were found to appear HLA-restricted, with HLA associations seemingly driven largely by CMV exposure. A further reported finding was that TCR beta sequences accurately predicted the HLA-A and HLA-B alleles for most subjects in the first cohort. Because counts were too low, roughly 18 rarely observed V segments, including chromosome 9 orphons, were left out of the earlier analysis of about 500 of the donors. A few of the identified cytomegalovirus-associated TCR beta chains were confirmed in vitro to be specific for cytomegalovirus antigens. In a later analysis, HLA-associated TCR beta chains showed more clonal expansion and lower generation probabilities than non-associated chains that were equally common. The only immune exposure information available for the cohort was CMV serostatus. Assigning TCR associations to individual alleles was difficult when HLA alleles, especially DR and DQ, strongly co-occurred. An earlier analysis of 450 to 750 of the donors showed that most TCR beta V segments appeared in productive rearrangements either about 87% or about 30% of the time, which broadly matched IMGT annotations. The sequencing pipeline was judged likely to have produced a cluster of highly shared sequence variants as a technical artifact. According to the authors, the approach could potentially be generalized to other disease states and immunological phenotypes. The 87-base-pair reads could not distinguish some IMGT-functional V segments, including TRBV6-2 and TRBV6-3, so those segments were excluded. A later analysis reported that several top co-occurrence clusters appeared linked to parvovirus B19, influenza, CMV and Epstein-Barr virus. Because some donors lacked HLA typing at each locus, the association tests relied only on the typed subset. Roughly uniform sequencing depth across donors was assumed in presence/absence analyses, although this assumption may not hold. Most TCR sequences were seen in very few donors, while some public TCRs were found in many individuals. According to a later analysis, TCR association rates differed among HLA loci, with DRB1 alleles showing the most associated TCRs and HLA-C alleles showing the fewest. Cytomegalovirus status was reported to be diagnosed by the classifier with high specificity and sensitivity in both the original and validation cohorts. Correlated functional status among segregating V segments might reflect linkage disequilibrium, but an unknown experimental factor could not be ruled out. A later analysis associated around 16,000 TCR beta sequences with specific HLA alleles at a false discovery rate of 0.05. The study gave a list of about 170 TCR beta chains associated with cytomegalovirus. In this cohort, only TCR beta chains were sequenced, and detectable features were limited by the absence of alpha or paired-chain data.

Taken from the germline V gene (reference sequence), the CDR1 and CDR2 loops are SGHNT and YYREEE. From the cysteine through the phenylalanine, the CDR3 covers 16 amino acids. Just CDR3 DNA is preserved here, 48 bases in frame from base 1. The V and J ends are trimmed by 6 bases and 9 bases, leaving 22 bases between them. Concerning this clone: Its antigen is not yet known. Base qualities are missing; no much larger clone stands one base away.

The cohort comprised hundreds of healthy bone marrow donors. At the time of sampling, every cohort member was nominally healthy, though immune exposures that went unrecorded were likely present. The donor was CMV seronegative and was included in the group of over 300 seronegative cohort members. A peripheral blood sample was provided by each donor, and peripheral blood mononuclear cells were used for TCR beta sequencing. Genomic DNA was extracted from the blood cell samples with the Qiagen DNeasy Blood Extraction Kit. Library construction relied on the immunoSEQ multiplex PCR assay. A mixture of 60 forward primers for TCR Vbeta segments and 13 reverse primers for TCR Jbeta segments was used in the multiplex PCR. The CDR3 region of rearranged TCR beta genes was amplified from genomic DNA by a multiplex PCR assay. Amplified TCR beta libraries were sequenced as 87-base-pair reads on the Illumina HiSeq System. The authors processed their data as follows. A later analysis counted approximately 76 million unique TCR beta chains across the 666 repertoires, and some 11 million of these chains were shared by at least two donors. To remove PCR and sequencing errors, raw reads were error-corrected and collapsed into unique sequences using a nearest-neighbor algorithm that merged closely related sequences. To assign V, D and J gene segments, CDR3 sequences were aligned to IMGT reference sequences. For a sequence to be retained, at least a six-nucleotide match to both a V gene segment and a J gene segment was required. Rearrangements were classified as productive when the CDR3 lacked stop codons and remained in frame with V and J, and all other rearrangements were classified as non-productive. CDR3 was defined by IMGT convention, running from the second conserved V-encoded cysteine to the conserved J-encoded phenylalanine. The earlier analysis of a few hundred of the donors excluded sequences that lacked an unambiguous match to a single V gene segment. An earlier analysis of some 500 of the donors classified V segments as functional when productive rearrangements were above 56.7% and as segregating when the standard deviation between donors was above 5%. To diagnose cytomegalovirus status from the catalog of TCR beta chain sequences, a statistical classification framework was built. In a later analysis, TCR nucleotide sequences were compared against IMGT/GENE-DB human TR gene sequences so that V and J genes could be assigned. A later analysis assigned CDR3 sequences and most-parsimonious VDJ recombination scenarios with the TCRdist pipeline. In a later analysis, each TCR beta chain was defined by its CDR3 amino acid sequence together with its V-gene family, and reads without a unique V-gene family were excluded. As a way to deal with suspected cross-contamination and a sequencing artifact, a later analysis dropped 450 to 600 nucleotide sequences that were highly shared and had low generation probability. In a later analysis, a clonal expansion index was calculated for each public chain from normalized within-repertoire ranks of inferred template counts. A later analysis computed generation probabilities with a VDJ recombination model fitted to out-of-frame rearrangements, and checked the results against IGoR. In a later analysis, hypergeometric tests were used to score TCR-TCR, TCR-HLA and TCR-CMV co-occurrence, with a repertoire-size bias correction applied to TCR pairs. False discovery rates were estimated in a later analysis by permuting HLA or CMV assignments 20 times. In a later analysis, co-occurring TCRs were grouped using DBSCAN, with TCRdist sequence similarity added in when clustering inside HLA-allele-positive subsets. Co-occurrence clustering excluded repertoires with fewer than 30,000 or more than 120,000 public chains, plus five with anomalous nucleotide sharing. The source is immuneACCESS, and TCRdb retained only in-frame sequences with V and J called. Part of the clones is not carried over; for the studies checked, unresolved V genes explain less than half of this, and the remainder is unexplained. V and J calls and clone size follow that table, whereas D and trimming were derived from the DNA. This sample holds roughly 160,000 clones; 80% to 85% were observed only once. 1.2% of the sample is held by the ten biggest clonotypes.

The sequenced sample was PBMCs. The sequence joins TRBV5-4 to TRBJ2-6; a tentative D call is TRBD2 (7 bases match). This sequence was found in a boy aged 2-9 years in good health and CMV-seronegative. Here is the DNA: TGTGCCAGCACCAAAGGGGGGGGCTCGGGTAACAACGTCCTGACTTTC. The translation is CASTKGGGSGNNVLTF.